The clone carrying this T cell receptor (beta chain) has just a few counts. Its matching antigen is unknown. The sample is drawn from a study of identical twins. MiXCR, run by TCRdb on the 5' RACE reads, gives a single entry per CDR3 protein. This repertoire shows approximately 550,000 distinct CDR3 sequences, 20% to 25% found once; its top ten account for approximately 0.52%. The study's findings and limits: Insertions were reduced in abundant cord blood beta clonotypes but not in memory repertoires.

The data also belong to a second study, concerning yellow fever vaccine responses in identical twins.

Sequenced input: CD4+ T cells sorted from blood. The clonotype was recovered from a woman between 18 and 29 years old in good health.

CDR3 nucleotides: TGTGCCAGCAGTTCAAGGGCTAGCGCGCCGACGGGGTTCTTC. It codes for CASSSRASAPTGFF. The chain recombines TRBV12-3 or TRBV12-4 with TRBJ2-1; weak D call: TRBD2 (6 bases). The ends were cut back, 4 bases at V and 15 bases at J, with 22 bases in the middle. This CDR3 has 14 amino acids.